The T cell receptor beta chain under discussion was sequenced for a study of PD-1 blockade in classical Hodgkin lymphoma (dated by TCRdb to the early 2020s). Background on the whole study: Nivolumab dosing was 3 mg/kg intravenously every 2 weeks, continuing until either disease progression or unacceptable toxicity. The study used CyTOF and TCR beta sequencing to define a peripheral blood immune signature of response to PD-1 blockade in classical Hodgkin lymphoma. The paper's findings and limits, for the study overall: Baseline TCR diversity was reported as lower in newly diagnosed patients than in healthy donors, and lower still in relapsed/refractory patients. Only a single clinical trial cohort was studied, and what caused the repertoire differences, possibly disease activity or prior therapy, remained undefined. Lower diversity was observed in patients in whom nivolumab was started less than 1 year after ASCT, and these patients were excluded from later analyses so that confounding by immune reconstitution would be avoided. A significant rise by C4D1 was seen in CD4+ but not CD8+ TCR diversity (p=0.0027 vs p=0.16), with the rise being most apparent in complete responders (p=0.02). Among trial patients, those achieving complete response had baseline diversity similar to that of newly diagnosed patients, while diversity was significantly lower in partial responders and progressors.

Comment on this clone: Its target antigen remains unknown. No much larger clonotype is one base removed from it; base qualities were not supplied.

The Qiagen DNeasy kit was used to extract genomic DNA from unsorted PBMCs and from the negatively selected CD4+ and CD8+ fractions. Using primers that anneal to V and J segments, immunoSEQ multiplex PCR amplified the TCR beta CDR3 regions. Amplification bias was minimized using a synthetic immune receptor repertoire, and residual bias was removed computationally after sequencing. As for the original processing: Repertoire diversity was quantified as the Shannon entropy index using custom Python scripts. Unsorted, CD4+ and CD8+ repertoires were analyzed separately, except in combined analyses where CD4+ and CD8+ sequences were merged in silico. A clone was considered expanded if an increase in frequency of at least 2-fold after treatment relative to C1D1 was found, and a pseudocount of 0.5 was applied to clones undetected at baseline. Singleton clones were defined as clones with 0 or 1 copy at C1D1, and non-singleton clones were defined as clones with 2 or more copies. Clones expanded in unsorted samples were assigned a CD4+, CD8+ or unknown annotation through matching of protein sequences in sorted samples from the same patient. Wilcoxon tests on paired samples were used to test changes in diversity from C1D1 to C4D1. The table comes from immuneACCESS by way of TCRdb, which keeps in-frame sequences with V and J called. Part of the clones is missing from these tables; in studies checked, under half for an unresolved V gene and the rest for unknown reasons. V, J and clone size are taken as reported in that table, and D and trimming were inferred from the DNA itself. This sample gives 16,000 or so clones in total; around 82% of them show up just once. Approximately 12% of the sample rests with the top ten.

The sample's time point label is to be understood as: cycle 4 day 1 (C4D1), after less than seven weeks of nivolumab. Every trial patient had relapsed following autologous stem cell transplantation, and prior brentuximab vedotin exposure was what differed among cohorts A, B and C. A total of over 55 patients with relapsed/refractory classical Hodgkin lymphoma made up the trial cohort, and each patient's best overall response was complete response, partial response or progressive disease. Trial patients were treated with single-agent nivolumab in the multi-cohort phase II CheckMate 205 trial. An independent review committee assessed best overall response by applying the 2007 International Working Group response criteria. Trial PBMCs were obtained immediately prior to nivolumab initiation (C1D1) and on therapy at cycle 2 day 1 and cycle 4 day 1. Peripheral blood was collected in 8 mL Vacutainer Cell Preparation Tubes, from which PBMCs were isolated by centrifugation and then cryopreserved.

V loses 10 bases at its end and J loses 2 bases; junction bases beyond the gene matches: 16. The germline V gene specifies MGHDK as CDR1 and SYGVNS as CDR2. The CDR3 starts with the cysteine, ends with the phenylalanine, and has 18 residues. The CDR3 DNA has 54 bases and is translated from base 1. The clonotype originates from a human donor with classical Hodgkin lymphoma. The chain uses TRBV25-1 and TRBJ2-7; 14 central bases correspond to TRBD2. This specimen consisted of peripheral blood mononuclear cells (PBMCs), obtained before the fourth cycle of nivolumab. DNA sequence: TGTGCCACCTCAGGCCCCGGGACTAGCGGGGGTCTGACCTACGAGCAGTACTTC. Translated, this gives CATSGPGTSGGLTYEQYF.